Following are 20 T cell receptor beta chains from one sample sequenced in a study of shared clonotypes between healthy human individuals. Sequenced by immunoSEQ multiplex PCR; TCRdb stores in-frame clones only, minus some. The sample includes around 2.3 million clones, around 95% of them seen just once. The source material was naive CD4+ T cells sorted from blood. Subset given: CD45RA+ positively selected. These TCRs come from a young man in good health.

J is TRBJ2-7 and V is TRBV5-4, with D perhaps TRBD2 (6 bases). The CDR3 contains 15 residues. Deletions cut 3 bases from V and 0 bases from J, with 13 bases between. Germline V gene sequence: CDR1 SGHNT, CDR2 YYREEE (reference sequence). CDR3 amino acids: CASSSDAGSSYEQYF. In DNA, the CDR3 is TGTGCCAGCAGCTCGGACGCCGGGAGCTCCTACGAGCAGTACTTC.

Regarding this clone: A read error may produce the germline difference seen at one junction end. CDR3 nucleotide sequence: TGTGCCAGCAGCTTAGATTCGGATCTGCCGCCCGTATTT. Amino acids: CASSLDSDLPPVF. V gene TRBV11-2 combines with J gene TRBJ2-3; no reliable D call. Germline V gives CDR1 SGHAT, CDR2 FQNNGV. The CDR3 extends over 13 amino acids.

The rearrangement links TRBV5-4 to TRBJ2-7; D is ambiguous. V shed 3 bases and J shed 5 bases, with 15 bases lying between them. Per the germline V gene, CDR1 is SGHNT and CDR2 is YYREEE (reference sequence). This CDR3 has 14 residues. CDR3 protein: CASSSGQYAHEQYF. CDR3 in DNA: TGTGCCAGCAGCTCCGGCCAGTACGCTCACGAGCAGTACTTC.

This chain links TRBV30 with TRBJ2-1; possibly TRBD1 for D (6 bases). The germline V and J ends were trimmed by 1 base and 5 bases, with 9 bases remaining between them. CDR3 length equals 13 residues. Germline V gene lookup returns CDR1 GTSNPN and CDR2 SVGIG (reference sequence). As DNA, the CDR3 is TGTGCCTGGAGTGGGAGACAGGACAATGAGCAGTTCTTC. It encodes CAWSGRQDNEQFF.

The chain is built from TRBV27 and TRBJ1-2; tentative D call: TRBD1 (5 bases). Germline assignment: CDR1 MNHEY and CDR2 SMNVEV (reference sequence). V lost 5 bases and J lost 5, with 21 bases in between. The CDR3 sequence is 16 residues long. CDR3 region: CASSPPGVWGIYGYTF. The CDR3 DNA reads TGTGCCAGCAGTCCGCCCGGGGTTTGGGGGATATATGGCTACACCTTC.

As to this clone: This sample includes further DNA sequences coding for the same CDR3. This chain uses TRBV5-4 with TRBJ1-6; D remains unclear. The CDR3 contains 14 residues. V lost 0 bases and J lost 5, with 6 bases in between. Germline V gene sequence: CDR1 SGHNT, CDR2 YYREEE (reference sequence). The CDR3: CASSLGQNNSPLHF. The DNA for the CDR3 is TGTGCCAGCAGCTTGGGACAAAATAATTCACCCCTCCACTTT.

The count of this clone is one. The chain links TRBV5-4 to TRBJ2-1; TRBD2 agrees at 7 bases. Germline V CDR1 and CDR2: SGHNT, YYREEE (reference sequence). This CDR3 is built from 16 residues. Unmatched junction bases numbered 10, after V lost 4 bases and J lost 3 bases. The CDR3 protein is CASSQGGRAGYNEQFF. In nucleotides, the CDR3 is TGTGCCAGCAGCCAAGGAGGGAGGGCCGGCTACAATGAGCAGTTCTTC.

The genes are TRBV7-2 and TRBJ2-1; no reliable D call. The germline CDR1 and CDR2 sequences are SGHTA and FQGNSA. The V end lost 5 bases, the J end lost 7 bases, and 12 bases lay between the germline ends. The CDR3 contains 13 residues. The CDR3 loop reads CASSDGLQNEQFF. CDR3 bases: TGTGCCAGCAGCGACGGGTTACAGAATGAGCAGTTCTTC.

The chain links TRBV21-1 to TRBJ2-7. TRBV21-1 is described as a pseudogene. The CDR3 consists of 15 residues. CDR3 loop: CASSKVLDLPYEQYF. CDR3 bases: TGTGCCAGCAGCAAAGTTCTGGACCTACCCTACGAGCAGTACTTC.

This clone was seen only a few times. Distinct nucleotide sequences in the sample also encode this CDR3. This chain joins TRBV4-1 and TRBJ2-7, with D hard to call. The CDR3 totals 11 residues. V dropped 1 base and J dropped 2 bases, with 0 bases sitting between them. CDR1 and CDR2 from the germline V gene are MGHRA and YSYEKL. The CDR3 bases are TGCGCCAGCAGCCAAGCCTACGAGCAGTACTTC. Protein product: CASSQAYEQYF.

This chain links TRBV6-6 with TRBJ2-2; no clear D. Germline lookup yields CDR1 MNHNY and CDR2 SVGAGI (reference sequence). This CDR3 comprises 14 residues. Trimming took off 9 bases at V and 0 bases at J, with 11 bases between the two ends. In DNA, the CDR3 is TGTGCCAGTTCCCTCCTTGCGAACACCGGGGAGCTGTTTTTT. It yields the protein CASSLLANTGELFF.

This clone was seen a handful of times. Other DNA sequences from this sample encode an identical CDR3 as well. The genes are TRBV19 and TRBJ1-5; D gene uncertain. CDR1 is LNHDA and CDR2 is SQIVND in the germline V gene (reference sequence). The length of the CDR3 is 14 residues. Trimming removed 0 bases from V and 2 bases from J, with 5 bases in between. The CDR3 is CASSIDGGNQPQHF. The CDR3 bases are TGTGCCAGTAGTATAGACGGAGGCAATCAGCCCCAGCATTTT. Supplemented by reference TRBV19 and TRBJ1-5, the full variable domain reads DGGITQSPKYLFRKEGQNVTLSCEQNLNHDAMYWYRQDPGQGLRLIYYSQIVNDFQKGDIAEGYSVSREKKESFPLTVTSAQKNPTAFYLCASSIDGGNQPQHFGDGTRLSIL.

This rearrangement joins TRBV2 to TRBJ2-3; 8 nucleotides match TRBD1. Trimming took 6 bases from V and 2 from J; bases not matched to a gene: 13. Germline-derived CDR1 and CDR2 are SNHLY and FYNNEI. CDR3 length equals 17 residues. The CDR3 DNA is TGTGCCAGCAGCTTACGAAGGGGACAGGACGTCACAGATACGCAGTATTTT. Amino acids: CASSLRRGQDVTDTQYF. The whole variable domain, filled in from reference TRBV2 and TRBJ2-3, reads EPEVTQTPSHQVTQMGQEVILRCVPISNHLYFYWYRQILGQKVEFLVSFYNNEISEKSEIFDDQFSVERPDGSNFTLKIRSTKLEDSAMYFCASSLRRGQDVTDTQYFGPGTRLTVL.

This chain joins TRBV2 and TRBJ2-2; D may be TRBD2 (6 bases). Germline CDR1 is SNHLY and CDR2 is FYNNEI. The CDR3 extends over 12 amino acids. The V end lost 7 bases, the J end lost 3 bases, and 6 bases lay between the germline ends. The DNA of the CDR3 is TGTGCCAGCACTAGCGACACCGGGGAGCTGTTTTTT. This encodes CASTSDTGELFF.

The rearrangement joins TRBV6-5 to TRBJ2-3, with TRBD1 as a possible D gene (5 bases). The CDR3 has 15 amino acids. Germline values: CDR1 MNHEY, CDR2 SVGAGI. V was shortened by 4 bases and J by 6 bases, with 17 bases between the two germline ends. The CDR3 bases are TGTGCCAGCAGTTCCTTGGGGCAGGGCAGGGATACGCAGTATTTT. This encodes CASSSLGQGRDTQYF.

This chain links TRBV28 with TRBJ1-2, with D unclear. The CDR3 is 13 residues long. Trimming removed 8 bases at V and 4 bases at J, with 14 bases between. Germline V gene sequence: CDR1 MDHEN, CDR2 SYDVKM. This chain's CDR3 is CASVAGSSYGYTF. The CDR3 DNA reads TGTGCCAGCGTAGCCGGGTCTTCCTATGGCTACACCTTC.

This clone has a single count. The CDR3 region has the DNA TGTGCCAGCAGCTTATACCCAGGGACCCTCTACGAGCAGTACTTC. This translates into CASSLYPGTLYEQYF. The genes are TRBV11-2 and TRBJ2-7; either TRBD1 or TRBD2 may supply D (5 bases each). CDR3 size: 15 residues. The V gene lost 2 bases and the J gene lost 3 bases, with 14 bases spanning the gap. Germline V gene lookup returns CDR1 SGHAT and CDR2 FQNNGV.

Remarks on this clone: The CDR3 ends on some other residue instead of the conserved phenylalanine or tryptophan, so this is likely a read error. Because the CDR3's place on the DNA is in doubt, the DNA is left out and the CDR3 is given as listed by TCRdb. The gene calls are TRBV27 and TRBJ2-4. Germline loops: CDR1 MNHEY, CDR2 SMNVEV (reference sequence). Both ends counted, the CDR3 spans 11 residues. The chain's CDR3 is CASSLGDDKTT.

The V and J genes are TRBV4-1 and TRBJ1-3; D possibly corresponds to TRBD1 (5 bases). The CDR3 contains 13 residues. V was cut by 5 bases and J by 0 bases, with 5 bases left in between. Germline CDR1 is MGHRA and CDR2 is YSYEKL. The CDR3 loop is CASSRGSGNTIYF. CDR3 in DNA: TGCGCCAGCAGCAGGGGCTCTGGAAACACCATATATTTT.

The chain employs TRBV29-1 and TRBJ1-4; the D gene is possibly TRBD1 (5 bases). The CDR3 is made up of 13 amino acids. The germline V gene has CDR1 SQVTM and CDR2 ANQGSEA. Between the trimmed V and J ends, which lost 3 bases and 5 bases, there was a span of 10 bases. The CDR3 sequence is CSVDPGRNEKLFF. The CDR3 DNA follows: TGCAGCGTTGATCCGGGACGCAATGAAAAACTGTTTTTT.